This TCR beta chain was recorded in a study of blood T cell repertoires in COVID-19. Study summary: Acute and convalescent COVID-19 specimens originated in the United States, Italy and Spain.

CDR1 and CDR2 (germline): SEHNR, FQNEAQ (reference sequence). J was trimmed by 7 bases and V by 4 bases; bases with no gene match: 8. The CDR3 totals 15 residues. Source study methods: Amplification of reference gene primers was used by the study to estimate nucleated cell counts. Only in-frame clones appear in the TCRdb table, and some are missing; sequencing was by immunoSEQ multiplex PCR. Clone size and the V and J calls come from that table; the DNA yielded D and trimming. The sample holds fewer than 250,000 clones, approximately 84% seen once. The gene calls are TRBV7-9 and TRBJ2-1, with 9 bases identical to TRBD1. The sequence was obtained from a woman in her seventies with active or convalescent COVID-19. Sequenced: peripheral blood. The CDR3 region has the DNA TGTGCCAGCAGCTCCTCCGGGACAGGGTCTAATGAGCAGTTCTTC. It codes for CASSSSGTGSNEQFF.